This T cell receptor beta chain is from a study of TIL therapy for anti-PD-1-resistant metastatic lung cancer. Study in general: Tumor harvest preceded PD-1/PD-L1 blockade, followed by nivolumab treatment. Most patients had lung adenocarcinoma.

Time point here: pre-treatment sample, taken before nivolumab and TIL therapy. As for this clone: Its antigen is undetermined.

Germline V CDR1 and CDR2: ENHRY, SYGVKD. The V end lost 6 bases, the J end lost 2 bases, and 13 bases lay between the germline ends. The CDR3 has 14 residues. The immunoSEQ assay was v3. The repertoire was sequenced with immunoSEQ multiplex PCR; TCRdb's copy has only in-frame clones and lacks some. The sample has about 59,000 clones; around 70% are singletons. Study-level points and caveats: This highly selected cohort may not generalize to typical lung cancer patients.

The TCR sequence derives from a person aged 25-80 years with non-small cell lung cancer. Sequenced material: blood, taken at baseline. The chain carries TRBV10-3 and TRBJ2-5, with D perhaps TRBD1 or TRBD2 (5 bases each). The CDR3 DNA follows: TGTGCCATCAGATCGGGACCACTACAAGAGACCCAGTACTTC. Its translation is CAIRSGPLQETQYF.